The 30 T cell receptor beta chains below were found in one sample sequenced in a study of T-cell memory formation after mild COVID-19. MiXCR, run by TCRdb on the 5' RACE reads, gives a single entry per CDR3 protein. Here the sample spans 350,000 to 450,000 distinct CDR3 sequences, about 20% being singletons. The sequenced material came from PBMCs or a T cell subset sorted from them (not recorded which). These receptors were collected from an adult woman who had mild COVID-19 (a few samples of this study predate the infection). Cell type and time point are not known.

This clonotype was found a few times. The gene calls are TRBV20-1 and TRBJ1-5; 7 nucleotides agree with TRBD1. Germline V gene sequence: CDR1 DFQATT, CDR2 SNEGSKA (reference sequence). The CDR3 has 14 residues. V lost 2 bases to trimming and J lost 2 bases; unmatched junction nucleotides: 3. Here the CDR3 reads CSARRQGGNQPQHF. CDR3 nucleotide sequence: TGCAGTGCTAGACGACAGGGAGGCAATCAGCCCCAGCATTTT.

The sample holds a few counts of this clonotype. V usage is TRBV18 and J usage is TRBJ2-1, with D possibly matching TRBD1 (6 bases). V was shortened by 5 bases and J by 8 bases, with 10 bases between the two germline ends. CDR3 length: 12 residues. CDR1 KGHSH and CDR2 LQKENI come from the germline V gene. The CDR3 DNA is TGTGCCAGCTCAACACAGGGTCATGAGCAGTTCTTC. It translates to CASSTQGHEQFF.

This clonotype was picked up many times. V usage is TRBV6-1 and J usage is TRBJ1-2, with 7 bases fitting TRBD1. V dropped 2 bases and J dropped 3; count of bases not matched to a gene: 9. Germline CDR1 MNHNS, CDR2 SASEGT. This CDR3 is 16 amino acids long. The CDR3 protein is CASSESQRQGYYGYTF. The DNA for the CDR3 is TGTGCCAGCAGTGAATCGCAAAGACAGGGATACTATGGCTACACCTTC.

The rearrangement uses TRBV6-5 and TRBJ2-3; TRBD2 aligns across 11 bases. The length of the CDR3 is 18 residues. Trimming took 5 bases from V and 0 from J; bases not matched to a gene: 10. From germline, CDR1 is MNHEY and CDR2 SVGAGI. The CDR3 here is CASSRLAGPLSSTDTQYF. The CDR3 region has the DNA TGTGCCAGCAGTCGACTAGCGGGGCCCCTATCTAGCACAGATACGCAGTATTTT.

This clonotype turned up a few times. The J gene is TRBJ2-1, the V gene TRBV21-1; the DNA was not used to check the table's D call, TRBD1. TRBV21-1 is a pseudogene segment. The CDR3 covers 15 residues. The CDR3 region has the DNA TGTGCCAGCAGCAAGGGACAGGGCCAGTACAATGAGCAGTTCTTC. It specifies CASSKGQGQYNEQFF.

This sequence joins TRBV2 and TRBJ2-2, with 7 bases matching TRBD2. Trimming cost V 7 bases and J 4 bases; bases outside gene matches: 12. Per the germline V gene, CDR1 is SNHLY and CDR2 is FYNNEI. This CDR3 contains 16 residues. The CDR3: CASTHPGLVTTGELFF. As DNA, the CDR3 is TGTGCCAGCACCCACCCCGGACTAGTCACCACCGGGGAGCTGTTTTTT.

The J gene is TRBJ2-1, the V gene TRBV27; D possibly corresponds to TRBD2 (6 bases). The length of the CDR3 is 15 residues. Trimming pared 3 bases from V and 5 bases from J, leaving 14 bases between. The germline CDR1 and CDR2 sequences are MNHEY and SMNVEV (reference sequence). CDR3 bases: TGTGCCAGCAGTTTGTTCGCCCGGGGGAACAATGAGCAGTTCTTC. Translating gives CASSLFARGNNEQFF.

This clonotype was seen a few times. The gene calls are TRBV14 and TRBJ2-1; maybe TRBD2 (5 bases). CDR3 length: 15 residues. Germline CDR1 SGHDN, CDR2 FVKESK. Trimming cost V 3 bases and J 7 bases, with 16 bases left between them. The CDR3 is CASSQFGVSGNEQFF. Here the CDR3 DNA reads TGTGCCAGCAGCCAGTTCGGGGTTTCGGGGAATGAGCAGTTCTTC.

This clonotype was detected once. The chain combines TRBV7-2 with TRBJ2-3; D tentatively reads TRBD1 or TRBD2 (6 bases each). Trimming removed 4 bases from V and 6 bases from J, with 17 bases in between. Germline V gene lookup returns CDR1 SGHTA and CDR2 FQGNSA. The CDR3 runs 15 residues. The CDR3 loop reads CASSSMVGGPDTQYF. The CDR3 bases are TGTGCCAGCAGCTCTATGGTGGGGGGCCCGGATACGCAGTATTTT.

The DNA of the CDR3 is TGTGCCAGCTCCCTCCAGGATGCCGAGCAGTTCTTC. As protein: CASSLQDAEQFF. The chain has TRBV18 and TRBJ2-1; no clear D gene. V shed 6 bases and J shed 10 bases, with 13 bases lying between them. The germline V gene encodes CDR1 KGHSH and CDR2 LQKENI. The CDR3 contains 12 residues.

This clonotype was counted at least ten times. This chain links TRBV3-1 with TRBJ2-7; TRBD2 matches 8 bases. This CDR3 spans 15 amino acids. CDR1 LGHDT and CDR2 YNNKEL come from the germline V gene (reference sequence). The junction had 4 bases not matched to a gene; V was cut back by 1 base and J by 2 bases. The CDR3 here is CASSQVAGGTYEQYF. The CDR3 DNA is TGTGCCAGCAGCCAAGTGGCGGGGGGTACCTACGAGCAGTACTTC.

CDR3 sequence (DNA): TGTGCCAGCAGCACCCTAGCGGGGGAGCCCAAGTTCTTC. This gives the protein CASSTLAGEPKFF. This chain uses TRBV7-3 with TRBJ2-1; 10 bases are a match to TRBD2. V dropped 5 bases and J dropped 14; count of bases not matched to a gene: 9. The V gene's germline CDR1 is SGHTA and CDR2 FQGTGA. This CDR3 region has 13 residues. The whole variable domain, remainder taken from reference TRBV7-3 and TRBJ2-1, is GAGVSQTPSNKVTEKGKYVELRCDPISGHTALYWYRQSLGQGPEFLIYFQGTGAADDSGLPNDRFFAVRPEGSVSTLKIQRTERGDSAVYLCASSTLAGEPKFFGPGTRLTVL.

This rearrangement joins TRBV12-3 or TRBV12-4 to TRBJ2-1; D is unresolved. The CDR3 consists of 13 residues. V was cut by 7 bases and J by 6 bases, with 13 bases left in between. The CDR3 nucleotides are TGTGCCAGCACCACCGGCACGGGCAATGAGCAGTTCTTC. It is translated as CASTTGTGNEQFF.

The rearrangement uses TRBV5-1 and TRBJ2-5; 8 bases are a match to TRBD1. Germline V gives CDR1 SGHRS, CDR2 YFSETQ. The V gene end was trimmed by 4 bases and the J gene end by 2 bases; junction bases not matched to a gene: 7. CDR3 length: 15 amino acids. In DNA, the CDR3 is TGCGCCAGCAGCCCTGACAGGGGACCACAAGAGACCCAGTACTTC. Amino acid sequence: CASSPDRGPQETQYF.

J is TRBJ2-1 and V is TRBV4-1, with 10 positions matching TRBD1. The ends lost 1 base at V and 8 bases at J; junction bases unmatched: 2. The germline CDR1 and CDR2 sequences are MGHRA and YSYEKL. The CDR3 length is 14 residues. The CDR3 is CASSQGTGGYEQFF. In nucleotides, the CDR3 is TGCGCCAGCAGCCAAGGGACAGGGGGATATGAGCAGTTCTTC.

The rearrangement joins TRBV5-1 to TRBJ2-2, with D possibly being TRBD1 (5 bases). The CDR3 spans 16 residues. Germline CDR1 SGHRS, CDR2 YFSETQ. The V end was cut by 2 bases, the J end by 0 bases, with 11 bases between. The CDR3 region is CASSLMVTANTGELFF. The CDR3 bases are TGCGCCAGCAGCTTAATGGTGACAGCGAACACCGGGGAGCTGTTTTTT.

The chain is built from TRBV7-3 and TRBJ2-1; D possibly corresponds to TRBD2 (6 bases). The V end lost 5 bases, the J end lost 5 bases, and 16 bases lay between the germline ends. The CDR3 contains 15 residues. Germline V gives CDR1 SGHTA, CDR2 FQGTGA. This CDR3 is CASSRYPGEDNEQFF. The DNA for the CDR3 is TGTGCCAGCAGCCGATATCCGGGAGAGGACAATGAGCAGTTCTTC.

This clonotype has just a few counts. The V gene is TRBV7-2, the J gene TRBJ2-1; a possible D gene is TRBD1 (7 bases). The germline V and J ends were trimmed by 5 bases and 2 bases, with 13 bases remaining between them. The germline gives CDR1 SGHTA, CDR2 FQGNSA. There are 15 residues in the CDR3. The CDR3 DNA is TGTGCCAGCAGCGAGGGGGGACAGACCTACAATGAGCAGTTCTTC. Its protein is CASSEGGQTYNEQFF.

This clonotype was observed at least ten times. The chain employs TRBV18 and TRBJ1-2; D ambiguous. The CDR3 covers 13 residues. The germline V and J ends were trimmed by 6 bases and 6 bases, with 14 bases remaining between them. Germline assignment: CDR1 KGHSH and CDR2 LQKENI. As DNA, the CDR3 is TGTGCCAGCTCGCTTGGGGATCGTAATGGCTACACCTTC. Translated, it gives CASSLGDRNGYTF.

For the CDR3, the DNA is TGCGCCAGCAGCTTGGCCGTGGGGAATAGACTGCAGTTCTTC. It translates to CASSLAVGNRLQFF. The chain couples TRBV5-1 to TRBJ2-1, with D unresolved. Germline V gene sequence: CDR1 SGHRS, CDR2 YFSETQ. V lost 0 bases and J 12 bases, leaving 16 bases between the germline ends. This CDR3 spans 14 amino acids.

This clonotype was counted only a few times. The V and J genes are TRBV15 and TRBJ2-3; D may be TRBD2 (6 bases). The CDR3 totals 14 residues. The germline V gene has CDR1 LNHNV and CDR2 YYDKDF (reference sequence). V was clipped by 3 bases and J by 0 bases, with 7 bases between them. CDR3 sequence (DNA): TGTGCCACCAGCAGTGGAGGGAGCACAGATACGCAGTATTTT. Translation gives CATSSGGSTDTQYF.

The rearrangement links TRBV20-1 to TRBJ2-7; 8 nucleotides line up with TRBD1. Trimming cost V 6 bases and J 6 bases; bases outside gene matches: 7. The CDR3 totals 12 residues. Germline loops: CDR1 DFQATT, CDR2 SNEGSKA (reference sequence). CDR3 bases: TGCAGTGCAAGCAGGGGGCGTAGCGAGCAGTACTTC. As protein: CSASRGRSEQYF.

This clonotype was detected a few times. V gene TRBV12-3 or TRBV12-4 combines with J gene TRBJ1-6; 7 bases line up with TRBD1. V lost 6 bases and J lost 10; bases outside the gene matches: 12. The CDR3 extends over 15 amino acids. CDR3 DNA: TGTGCCAGCAGCCAAAGGGGGCAGGGGAACTCACCCCTCCACTTT. The encoded protein is CASSQRGQGNSPLHF.

A few counts support this clonotype. The chain combines TRBV20-1 with TRBJ2-1; 9 bases are shared with TRBD2. The junction had 14 bases not matched to a gene; V was cut back by 5 bases and J by 3 bases. The CDR3 spans 17 residues. Germline CDR1 DFQATT, CDR2 SNEGSKA (reference sequence). DNA of the CDR3: TGCAGTGCTCTCCGTGGTGGTTTAGCGGGGGACTACAATGAGCAGTTCTTC. Its protein product is CSALRGGLAGDYNEQFF.

This clonotype was recorded a few times. V and J are TRBV29-1 and TRBJ1-1, with 8 bases that match TRBD1. The CDR3 runs 14 residues. The ends lost 2 bases at V and 5 bases at J; junction bases unmatched: 7. Per germline, CDR1 SQVTM and CDR2 ANQGSEA. Here the CDR3 reads CSVETGGAGTEAFF. The DNA of the CDR3 is TGCAGCGTTGAAACAGGGGGAGCCGGTACTGAAGCTTTCTTT.

Ten or more counts support this clonotype. J is TRBJ2-1 and V is TRBV9, with 7 bases lining up with TRBD2. There are 14 residues in the CDR3. Germline V gives CDR1 SGDLS, CDR2 YYNGEE. After removal of 2 bases from V and 8 bases from J, the junction contained 7 bases not matched to a gene. The CDR3 region is CASSVGGSNYEQFF. CDR3 bases: TGTGCCAGCAGCGTGGGCGGGAGTAACTATGAGCAGTTCTTC.

The genes are TRBV5-1 and TRBJ1-2; the D gene is possibly TRBD1 (6 bases). The CDR3 is 14 residues long. CDR1 is SGHRS and CDR2 is YFSETQ in the germline V gene. V was pared by 0 bases and J by 4 bases, with 10 bases between. This chain's CDR3 is CASSLAGDRYGYTF. DNA of the CDR3: TGCGCCAGCAGCTTGGCAGGGGACCGCTATGGCTACACCTTC.

This clonotype was observed a few times. The CDR3 DNA reads as TGTGCCAGCAGTTACGTTCTAGTCAGGTCCTACGAGCAGTACTTC. This sequence encodes CASSYVLVRSYEQYF. The chain couples TRBV6-2 or TRBV6-3 to TRBJ2-7; D gene unclear. Trimming took off 2 bases at V and 1 base at J, with 12 bases between the two ends. The V gene's germline CDR1 is MNHEY and CDR2 SVGEGT. This CDR3 is 15 amino acids long.

This clonotype appeared a few times. The chain is built from TRBV6-6 and TRBJ1-2; 8 nucleotides agree with TRBD1. Germline trimming cut 5 bases from V and 4 bases from J; bases unmatched to any gene: 9. Looked up from germline, CDR1 is MNHNY and CDR2 is SVGAGI (reference sequence). CDR3 size: 15 residues. This CDR3 is CASSRRSTGAYGYTF. The CDR3 DNA reads as TGTGCCAGCAGTCGGCGATCGACAGGGGCCTATGGCTACACCTTC.

The J gene is TRBJ1-6, the V gene TRBV7-2; 8 bases agree with TRBD1. V lost 3 bases to trimming and J lost 6 bases; unmatched junction nucleotides: 7. Looked up from germline, CDR1 is SGHTA and CDR2 is FQGNSA. The CDR3 is made up of 16 amino acids. The CDR3: CASSFGTQGANSPLHF. CDR3 DNA: TGTGCCAGCAGCTTCGGTACCCAGGGGGCTAATTCACCCCTCCACTTT.